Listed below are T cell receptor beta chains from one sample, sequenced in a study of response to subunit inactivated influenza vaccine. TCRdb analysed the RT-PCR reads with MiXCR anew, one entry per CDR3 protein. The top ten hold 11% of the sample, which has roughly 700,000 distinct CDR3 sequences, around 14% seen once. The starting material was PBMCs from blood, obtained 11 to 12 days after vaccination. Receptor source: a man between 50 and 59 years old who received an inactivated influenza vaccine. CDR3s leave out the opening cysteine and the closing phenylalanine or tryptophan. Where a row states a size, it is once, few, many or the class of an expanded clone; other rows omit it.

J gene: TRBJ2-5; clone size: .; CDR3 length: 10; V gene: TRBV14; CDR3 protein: ASSQVSQTQY
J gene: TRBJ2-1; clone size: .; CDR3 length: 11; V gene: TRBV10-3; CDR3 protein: AISVQTSGEAF
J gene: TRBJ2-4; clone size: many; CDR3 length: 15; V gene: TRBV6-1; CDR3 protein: ASSSGTSGGAQNIQY
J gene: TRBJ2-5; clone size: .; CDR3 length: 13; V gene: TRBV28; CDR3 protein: ASTRQFTHQETQY
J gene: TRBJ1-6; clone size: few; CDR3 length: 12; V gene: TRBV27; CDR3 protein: ASSLSGTVGPLH
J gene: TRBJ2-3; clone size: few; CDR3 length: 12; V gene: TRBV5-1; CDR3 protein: ASSPGTGEDTQY
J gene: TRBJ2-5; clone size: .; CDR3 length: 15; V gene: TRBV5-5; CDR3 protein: ASSLAGLAGGQETQY
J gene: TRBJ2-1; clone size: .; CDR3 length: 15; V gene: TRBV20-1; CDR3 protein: SARDYWGLAGNNEQF
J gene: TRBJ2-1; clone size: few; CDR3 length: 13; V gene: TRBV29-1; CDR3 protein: SARTGTGSYNEQF
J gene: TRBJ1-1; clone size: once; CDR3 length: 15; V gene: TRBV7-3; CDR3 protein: ASSLRGGRTPNTEAF
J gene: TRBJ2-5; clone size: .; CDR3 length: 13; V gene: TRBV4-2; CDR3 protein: ASSQVGADQETQY
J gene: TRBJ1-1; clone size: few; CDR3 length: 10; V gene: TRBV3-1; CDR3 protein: ASSQDLTEAF
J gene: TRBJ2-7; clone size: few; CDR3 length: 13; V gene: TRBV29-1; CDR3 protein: SVEEVSGSVYEQY
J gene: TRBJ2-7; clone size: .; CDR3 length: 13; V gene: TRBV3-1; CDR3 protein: ASSQDLEPTYEQY
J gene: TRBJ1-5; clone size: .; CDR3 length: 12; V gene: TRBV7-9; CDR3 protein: ASSLNREDQPQH
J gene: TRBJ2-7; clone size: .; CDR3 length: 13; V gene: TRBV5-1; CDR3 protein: ASSLWAQGAYEQY
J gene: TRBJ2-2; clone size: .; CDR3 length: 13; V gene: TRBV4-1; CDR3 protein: ASSHAPGEIGELF
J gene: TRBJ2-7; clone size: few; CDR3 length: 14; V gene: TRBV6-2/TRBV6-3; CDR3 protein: ASSYSMGRGLGEQY
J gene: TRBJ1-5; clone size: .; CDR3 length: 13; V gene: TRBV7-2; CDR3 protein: ASSFSPGKNQPQH
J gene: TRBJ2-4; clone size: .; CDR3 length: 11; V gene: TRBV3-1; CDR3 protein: ASSQTGTSSQY
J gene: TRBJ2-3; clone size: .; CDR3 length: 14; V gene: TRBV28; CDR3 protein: ASSPYSGQVNPRQY
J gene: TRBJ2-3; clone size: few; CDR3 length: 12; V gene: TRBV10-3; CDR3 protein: AISESKGTDTQY
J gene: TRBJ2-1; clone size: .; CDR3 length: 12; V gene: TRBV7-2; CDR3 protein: ASKSDRGRNEQF
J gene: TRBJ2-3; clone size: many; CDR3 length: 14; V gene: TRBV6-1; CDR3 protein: ASSRGLAGVADTQY
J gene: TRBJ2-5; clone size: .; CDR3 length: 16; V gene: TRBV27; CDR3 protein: ASSLSPRGLTRYKTQY
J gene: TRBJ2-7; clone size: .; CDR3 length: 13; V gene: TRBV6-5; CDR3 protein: ASSYSMQGSGEQY
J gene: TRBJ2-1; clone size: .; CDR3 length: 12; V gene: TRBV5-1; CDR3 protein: ASSLVRGNNEQF
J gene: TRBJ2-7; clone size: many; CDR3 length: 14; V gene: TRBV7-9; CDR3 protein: ASSLDLAGPSYEQY